A single sample gave rise to the 20 T cell receptor beta chains below, sequenced in a study of type 1 regulatory T cells. MiXCR was run by TCRdb on the reads, yielding one entry per CDR3 protein. The sample includes around 14,000 distinct CDR3 sequences, roughly 13% of them seen just once. These receptors have no known antigen. Sequenced material: cultured T cells, either the whole culture or a sorted T cell fraction (not recorded which). These TCRs come from a human donor in good health.

Points on this clonotype: A read error is possible here, since a much larger clone lies one base away. The V call is TRBV5-1, the J call TRBJ2-1, with TRBD2 matching over 7 bases. This CDR3 has 13 amino acids. Per germline, CDR1 SGHRS and CDR2 YFSETQ. The CDR3 DNA sequence: TGCGTCAGCAATGTGGGAGGGCCCAATGAGCAGTTCTTC. Protein product: CVSNVGGPNEQFF.

This clonotype was recorded at least ten times. The chain couples TRBV18 to TRBJ1-5; D gene uncertain. From germline, CDR1 is KGHSH and CDR2 LQKENI. The V end was cut by 3 bases, the J end by 1 base, with 4 bases between. CDR3 size: 13 residues. This CDR3 reads CASSPGSNQPQHF. The CDR3 coding sequence is TGTGCCAGCTCACCCGGCAGCAATCAGCCCCAGCATTTT.

This clonotype was seen ten or more times. The chain couples TRBV7-2 to TRBJ2-1, with unresolved D. With 5 bases removed from V and 4 bases from J, the gap between germline ends came to 12 bases. The CDR3 runs to 14 residues. Germline-derived CDR1 and CDR2 are SGHTA and FQGNSA. The CDR3 sequence: CASSTEEFYNEQFF. CDR3 nucleotide sequence: TGTGCCAGCAGCACAGAGGAATTTTACAATGAGCAGTTCTTC.

The chain links TRBV3-1 to TRBJ2-1; 14 nucleotides line up with TRBD2. The germline CDR1 and CDR2 sequences are LGHDT and YNNKEL (reference sequence). CDR3 size: 15 residues. V was clipped by 7 bases and J by 8 bases; unmatched bases: 7. CDR3 amino acids: CASTTRTSGRYEQFF. In DNA, the CDR3 is TGTGCCAGCACCACCAGGACTAGCGGGAGGTATGAGCAGTTCTTC.

This clonotype was counted ten times or more. The rearrangement uses TRBV30 and TRBJ2-5, with 9 bases identical to TRBD1. CDR1 is GTSNPN and CDR2 is SVGIG in the germline V gene (reference sequence). The J segment lost 2 bases and the V segment lost 5 bases, leaving 6 bases of the junction unmatched. CDR3 length equals 14 residues. The CDR3 nucleotides read TGTGCCTGGGCACGGGACAGGGCACAAGAGACCCAGTACTTC. It encodes CAWARDRAQETQYF. Combining the CDR3 with reference TRBV30 and TRBJ2-5 gives the whole variable domain SQTIHQWPATLVQPVGSPLSLECTVEGTSNPNLYWYRQAAGRGLQLLFYSVGIGQISSEVPQNLSASRPQDRQFILSSKKLLLSDSGFYLCAWARDRAQETQYFGPGTRLLVL.

There are many counts of this clonotype. V is TRBV29-1 and J is TRBJ1-1, with D maybe TRBD1 (5 bases). Trimming stripped 3 bases from V and 1 base from J, with 9 bases between. The CDR3 spans 13 residues. The germline CDR1 and CDR2 sequences are SQVTM and ANQGSEA. The CDR3 DNA reads as TGCAGCGTTGATTCCGGGGCGAACACTGAAGCTTTCTTT. Protein product: CSVDSGANTEAFF.

This chain uses TRBV19 with TRBJ1-4; D might be TRBD1 (5 bases). This CDR3 is built from 15 residues. The V end lost 6 bases, the J end lost 4 bases, and 15 bases lay between the germline ends. The germline CDR1 and CDR2 sequences are LNHDA and SQIVND (reference sequence). CDR3 sequence: CASRDPGRNNEKLFF. CDR3 DNA: TGTGCCAGTAGAGACCCGGGACGGAATAATGAAAAACTGTTTTTT.

This clonotype was seen repeatedly, ten times or more. One end of the junction varies from germline; a read error may be responsible. V is TRBV7-7 and J is TRBJ2-1; 9 nucleotides agree with TRBD2. Germline V lookup: CDR1 SSHAT, CDR2 FNYEAQ (reference sequence). The CDR3 length is 14 residues. The CDR3 sequence is CASSFASGNNEQFF. The CDR3 bases are TGTGCTAGCAGCTTCGCTAGCGGGAACAATGAGCAGTTCTTC.

This clonotype was seen repeatedly, ten times or more. The rearrangement links TRBV12-3 or TRBV12-4 to TRBJ2-2, with a tentative D call TRBD2 (6 bases). Trimming removed 1 base at V and 3 bases at J, with 6 bases between. CDR3 length equals 14 residues. CDR3 in DNA: TGTGCCAGCAGTTTAGGGGAGGACACCGGGGAGCTGTTTTTT. This codes for CASSLGEDTGELFF.

This clonotype came up many times. This chain uses TRBV5-1 with TRBJ1-4, with TRBD1 identical over 8 bases. V shed 4 bases and J 8 bases; nucleotides not matched to a gene: 10. The CDR3 has 15 residues. The germline V gene has CDR1 SGHRS and CDR2 YFSETQ. CDR3 region: CASSPGGGIKEKLFF. Written as DNA, the CDR3 is TGCGCCAGCAGCCCAGGGGGCGGAATCAAGGAAAAACTGTTTTTT.

This clonotype occurred many times. The genes are TRBV5-1 and TRBJ2-1; 10 nucleotides match TRBD2. The CDR3 spans 15 residues. Germline V gives CDR1 SGHRS, CDR2 YFSETQ. J gave up 8 bases and V 0 bases, and 5 bases lay outside the gene matches. Written as DNA, the CDR3 is TGCGCCAGCAGCTTGGCGGCTAGCGGGAGAGATGAGCAGTTCTTC. This gives the protein CASSLAASGRDEQFF.

This clonotype was recorded at least ten times. The gene calls are TRBV29-1 and TRBJ2-1; TRBD2 matches at 7 bases. CDR1 and CDR2 (germline): SQVTM, ANQGSEA. V lost 4 bases and J lost 7; bases outside the gene matches: 10. The CDR3 spans 14 residues. As DNA, the CDR3 is TGCAGCGTTGGTCCTAGCGGCCTAGGGAATGAGCAGTTCTTC. Its protein is CSVGPSGLGNEQFF.

Ten or more counts support this clonotype. This sequence joins TRBV5-1 and TRBJ2-3; D perhaps matches TRBD1 (6 bases). Per the germline V gene, CDR1 is SGHRS and CDR2 is YFSETQ. V lost 4 bases, J lost 2 bases, and 11 bases lay in between. This CDR3 contains 14 residues. The CDR3 loop is CASSQGPATDTQYF. In DNA form, the CDR3 reads TGCGCCAGCAGCCAGGGGCCGGCCACAGATACGCAGTATTTT. Together with reference TRBV5-1 and TRBJ2-3, the CDR3 gives the full variable domain: KAGVTQTPRYLIKTRGQQVTLSCSPISGHRSVSWYQQTPGQGLQFLFEYFSETQRNKGNFPGRFSGRQFSNSRSEMNVSTLELGDSALYLCASSQGPATDTQYFGPGTRLTVL.

To note about this clonotype: This may come from a read error, since a much larger clone is one base off. This chain links TRBV7-7 with TRBJ2-2; D not resolved. The CDR3 covers 14 residues. CDR1 is SSHAT, CDR2 FNYEAQ, per germline (reference sequence). CDR3 in DNA: TGTGCTAGCAGCCAGCAAGCGAACACCAGGGAGCTGTTTTTT. This codes for CASSQQANTRELFF.

This clonotype came up many times. The DNA of the CDR3 is TGTGCCAGCAGCCCGCCCGGGACTAGCGGTTACAATGAGCAGTTCTTC. Protein product: CASSPPGTSGYNEQFF. The V call is TRBV3-1, the J call TRBJ2-1; TRBD2 matches at 11 bases. CDR3 size: 16 residues. V gave up 4 bases and J gave up 4 bases; unmatched junction bases: 6. Germline V gives CDR1 LGHDT, CDR2 YNNKEL (reference sequence).

This clonotype has only a few counts. The chain links TRBV30 to TRBJ2-2, with 9 positions matching TRBD2. The V segment lost 5 bases and the J segment 4 bases; nucleotides outside the gene matches: 5. Germline CDR1 is GTSNPN and CDR2 is SVGIG (reference sequence). This CDR3 contains 14 residues. The CDR3 sequence: CAWVPGLATGELFF. CDR3 in DNA: TGTGCCTGGGTTCCGGGACTAGCCACCGGGGAGCTGTTTTTT.

This clonotype appeared many times. The chain carries TRBV28 and TRBJ2-2, with D possibly called TRBD1 or TRBD2 (6 bases each). Trimming stripped 4 bases from V and 4 bases from J, with 16 bases between. Germline CDR1 and CDR2: MDHEN and SYDVKM. The CDR3 length is 16 residues. The CDR3 DNA is TGTGCCAGCAGTTCCCGCGGGACACAATTCACCGGGGAGCTGTTTTTT. It translates to CASSSRGTQFTGELFF. Full variable domain (remainder filled in from reference TRBV28 and TRBJ2-2): DVKVTQSSRYLVKRTGEKVFLECVQDMDHENMFWYRQDPGLGLRLIYFSYDVKMKEKGDIPEGYSVSREKKERFSLILESASTNQTSMYLCASSSRGTQFTGELFFGEGSRLTVL.

Points on this clonotype: Given a much more abundant clone one base away, this may be a read error. The chain uses TRBV5-1 and TRBJ2-6; a possible D gene is TRBD1 (5 bases). This CDR3 has 15 amino acids. Per the germline V gene, CDR1 is SGHRS and CDR2 is YFSETQ. The CDR3: CASSRTVSGANALTF. Written as DNA, the CDR3 is TGCGCCAGCAGTAGAACAGTCTCTGGGGCCAACGCCCTGACTTTC.

The sample holds a few counts of this clonotype. The rearrangement joins TRBV9 to TRBJ2-3; the D is unclear. This CDR3 spans 14 amino acids. Germline V lookup: CDR1 SGDLS, CDR2 YYNGEE. Between the trimmed V and J ends, which lost 2 bases and 2 bases, there was a span of 9 bases. Written as DNA, the CDR3 is TGTGCCAGCAGCGTCATCTCCCACACAGATACGCAGTATTTT. It specifies CASSVISHTDTQYF.

As for this clonotype: This sequence may be a read error, since a much larger clone differs from it by one base. The CDR3 end shows no conserved phenylalanine or tryptophan, and so a read error is likely. The chain carries TRBV20-1 and TRBJ2-7; 7 bases match TRBD2. CDR3 size: 14 residues. The V gene's germline CDR1 is DFQATT and CDR2 SNEGSKA (reference sequence). Trimming took 3 bases from V and 0 from J; bases not matched to a gene: 5. CDR3 nucleotides: TGCAGTGCTAGGCGTGGCGGGAGCTCCTACGAGCAGTACTCC. Translated: CSARRGGSSYEQYS.